This T cell receptor beta chain was recorded in a study of blood T cell repertoires in COVID-19. CDR1 is SGDLS, CDR2 YYNGEE, per germline. The CDR3 runs to 18 residues. V shed 2 bases and J 1 base; nucleotides not matched to a gene: 11. Produced via immunoSEQ multiplex PCR; TCRdb's table is partial and in-frame only. The repertoire holds 75,000 to 100,000 clones, around four fifths seen once, with 9.5% to 12% in the top ten. This sequence was found in a human donor in a cohort sampled during active COVID-19. The genes are TRBV9 and TRBJ2-2; 7 bases align to TRBD1. Material: peripheral blood. The CDR3 DNA sequence: TGTGCCAGCAGCGTTGATCCCGGGACAGCAAAGAACACCGGGGAGCTGTTTTTT. It encodes CASSVDPGTAKNTGELFF.